This TCR beta chain was observed in a study of blood T cell repertoires in COVID-19. Germline V gene lookup returns CDR1 SGHRS and CDR2 YFSETQ. The CDR3 is 15 amino acids. V lost 1 base, J lost 9 bases, and 14 bases lay in between. Clones were read by immunoSEQ multiplex PCR, and TCRdb kept only the in-frame ones, dropping some. The data hold about 200,000 clones, with 89% observed a single time. The chain is built from TRBV5-1 and TRBJ1-6, with D possibly TRBD1 on 6 matching bases. Sequenced sample: PBMCs or T cells enriched from blood (not recorded which). The TCR was taken from a woman under 40 with acute COVID-19. The CDR3 coding sequence is TGCGCCAGCAGCTTGTTTGAGGGGGAAGGTTCACCCCTCCACTTT. It translates to CASSLFEGEGSPLHF.